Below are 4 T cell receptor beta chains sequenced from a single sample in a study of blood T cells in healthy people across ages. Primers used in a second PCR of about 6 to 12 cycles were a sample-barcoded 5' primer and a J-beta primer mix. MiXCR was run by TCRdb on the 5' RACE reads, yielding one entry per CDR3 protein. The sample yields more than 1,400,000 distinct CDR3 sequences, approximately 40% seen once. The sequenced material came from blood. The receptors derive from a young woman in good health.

The CDR3 bases are TGTGCCAGTAGTACTTTGGGGCGGCCCGAAGCTTTCTTT. Protein product: CASSTLGRPEAFF. The V and J genes are TRBV19 and TRBJ1-1, with a tentative D call TRBD1 (5 bases). CDR3 size: 13 residues. With 4 bases removed from V and 8 bases from J, the gap between germline ends came to 14 bases. In germline, CDR1 is LNHDA, CDR2 SQIVND (reference sequence).

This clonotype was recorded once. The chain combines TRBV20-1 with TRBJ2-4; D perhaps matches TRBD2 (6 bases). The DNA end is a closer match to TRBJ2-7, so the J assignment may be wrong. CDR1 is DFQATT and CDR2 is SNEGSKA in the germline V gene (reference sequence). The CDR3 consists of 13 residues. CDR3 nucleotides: TGCAGTGTGCTATCGGGGGACTTCTACGAGCAGTACTTC. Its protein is CSVLSGDFYEQYF.

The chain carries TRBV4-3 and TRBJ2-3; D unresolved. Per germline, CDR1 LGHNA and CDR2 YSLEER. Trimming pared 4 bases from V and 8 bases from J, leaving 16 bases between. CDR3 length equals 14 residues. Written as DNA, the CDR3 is TGCGCCAGCAGCCGAATGCGGACGGATGGTACGCAGTATTTT. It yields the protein CASSRMRTDGTQYF.

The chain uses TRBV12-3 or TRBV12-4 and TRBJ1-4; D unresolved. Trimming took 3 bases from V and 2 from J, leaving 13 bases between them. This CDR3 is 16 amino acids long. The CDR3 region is CASSLAPKETNEKLFF. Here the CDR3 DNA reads TGTGCCAGCAGTTTGGCCCCTAAGGAGACTAATGAAAAACTGTTTTTT.